These 12 T cell receptor beta chains share one sample of origin, sequenced in a study of cytomegalovirus exposure and HLA in healthy donors. The study ran its PCR with 60 Vbeta and 13 Jbeta primers. Clones were sequenced by immunoSEQ multiplex PCR, and TCRdb holds only the in-frame ones, with some missing. This table holds 75,000 to 90,000 clones, 10% found once. Input material: PBMCs. All receptors come from a man aged 55-75 years in good health and CMV-seropositive.

This clone was seen a few times. One end of the junction does not line up with germline, which may come from a read error. CDR3 DNA: TGTGCCAGTAGTTTGGGACAGGGAAACACTGAAGTTTTCTTT. Encoded protein: CASSLGQGNTEVFF. This sequence joins TRBV19 and TRBJ1-1, with 9 bases aligning to TRBD1. The CDR3 has 14 residues. From germline, CDR1 is LNHDA and CDR2 SQIVND (reference sequence).

This clone occurred a few times. The V gene is TRBV7-3, the J gene TRBJ2-7, with 7 bases lining up with TRBD2. Unmatched junction bases numbered 9, after V lost 0 bases and J lost 4 bases. Germline V gene sequence: CDR1 SGHTA, CDR2 FQGTGA. The CDR3 contains 16 residues. CDR3 sequence: CASSLTGGGSGYEQYF. The DNA of the CDR3 is TGTGCCAGCAGCTTAACGGGTGGCGGGAGTGGATACGAGCAGTACTTC.

At least ten counts were recorded for this clone. The CDR3 DNA follows: TGTGCCAGCAGCTTGATAGCGGGAGGGCCCGGTGAGCAGTTCTTC. Amino acid sequence: CASSLIAGGPGEQFF. J is TRBJ2-1 and V is TRBV5-4, with 11 bases matching TRBD2. Germline CDR1 SGHNT, CDR2 YYREEE (reference sequence). V shed 1 base, J shed 9 bases, and the junction held 6 bases outside the gene matches. The CDR3 runs 15 residues.

This clone came up a few times. The V call is TRBV27, the J call TRBJ1-2, with a weak D call TRBD1 (5 bases). CDR1 is MNHEY, CDR2 SMNVEV, per germline (reference sequence). The germline V and J ends were trimmed by 5 bases and 8 bases, with 18 bases remaining between them. The CDR3 spans 14 residues. CDR3 amino acids: CASSQSEAAGGYTF. CDR3 nucleotides: TGTGCCAGCAGTCAGTCAGAGGCCGCAGGGGGCTACACCTTC.

This clone occurred a few times. The rearrangement uses TRBV7-2 and TRBJ2-1; perhaps TRBD2 as D (6 bases). Germline V gives CDR1 SGHTA, CDR2 FQGNSA. With 0 bases removed from V and 9 bases from J, the gap between germline ends came to 21 bases. The CDR3 runs 17 residues. CDR3 in DNA: TGTGCCAGCAGCTTAGCGCACGCTAGCGCCCGACGGGGTGAGCAGTTCTTC. Its translation: CASSLAHASARRGEQFF. The complete variable domain, with remaining parts taken from reference TRBV7-2 and TRBJ2-1, reads GAGVSQSPSNKVTEKGKDVELRCDPISGHTALYWYRQSLGQGLEFLIYFQGNSAPDKSGLPSDRFSAERTGGSVSTLTIQRTQQEDSAVYLCASSLAHASARRGEQFFGPGTRLTVL.

This chain uses TRBV18 with TRBJ1-6, with a tentative D call TRBD1 (6 bases). The V end was cut by 4 bases, the J end by 5 bases, with 15 bases between. This CDR3 has 16 residues. The germline V gene has CDR1 KGHSH and CDR2 LQKENI. CDR3 amino acids: CASSQDSGDNNSPLHF. The CDR3 nucleotides read TGTGCCAGCTCACAGGACAGTGGGGATAATAATTCACCCCTCCACTTT. Filled out from reference TRBV18 and TRBJ1-6, the complete variable domain reads NAGVMQNPRHLVRRRGQEARLRCSPMKGHSHVYWYRQLPEEGLKFMVYLQKENIIDESGMPKERFSAEFPKEGPSILRIQQVVRGDSAAYFCASSQDSGDNNSPLHFGNGTRLTVT.

The chain combines TRBV13 with TRBJ2-1; TRBD2 might be the D (5 bases). The CDR3 sequence is 16 residues long. Trimming took off 5 bases at V and 0 bases at J, with 14 bases between the two ends. Germline CDR1 reads PRHDT; CDR2 reads FYEKMQ (reference sequence). CDR3 region: CASSQRTASSYNEQFF. The CDR3 region has the DNA TGTGCCAGCAGCCAACGGACTGCGAGCTCCTACAATGAGCAGTTCTTC.

The rearrangement links TRBV6-1 to TRBJ1-5, with a possible D match to TRBD1 (5 bases). This CDR3 region has 14 residues. CDR1 and CDR2 from the germline V gene are MNHNS and SASEGT. V was trimmed by 7 bases and J by 1 base, leaving 11 bases between them. CDR3 loop: CASTSGVSNQPQHF. The CDR3, as DNA: TGTGCCAGCACCTCGGGGGTCAGCAATCAGCCCCAGCATTTT.

In its sample, this clone was seen a few times. V usage is TRBV10-3 and J usage is TRBJ1-4; weak D call: TRBD1 (5 bases). V lost 6 bases and J 14 bases, leaving 19 bases between the germline ends. The CDR3 runs 13 residues. Germline V CDR1 and CDR2: ENHRY, SYGVKD. DNA for the CDR3: TGTGCCATCAGAAGCCTCCAAGGGGATGCGCTGTTTTTT. This codes for CAIRSLQGDALFF.

The rearrangement links TRBV4-1 to TRBJ2-7; the D gene is possibly TRBD2 (5 bases). Trimming took off 4 bases at V and 5 bases at J, with 21 bases between the two ends. In germline, CDR1 is MGHRA, CDR2 YSYEKL. The length of the CDR3 is 16 residues. The CDR3 DNA sequence: TGCGCCAGCAGCCCTCGACATGGAGCGGCCTGGAACGAGCAGTACTTC. Residues: CASSPRHGAAWNEQYF.

This clone was seen a handful of times. The sample has other DNA sequences that encode this CDR3 too. The chain combines TRBV2 with TRBJ2-1; 8 nucleotides line up with TRBD2. Germline V gives CDR1 SNHLY, CDR2 FYNNEI. The CDR3 is made up of 11 amino acids. Trimming took 6 bases from V and 15 from J; bases not matched to a gene: 7. The chain's CDR3 is CASRVSGLGFF. The CDR3 DNA reads as TGTGCCAGCAGGGTATCGGGACTAGGGTTCTTC.

In this sample, this clone turned up a few times. This chain joins TRBV2 and TRBJ2-7; 10 nucleotides agree with TRBD2. Germline-derived CDR1 and CDR2 are SNHLY and FYNNEI. V lost 0 bases to trimming and J lost 4 bases; unmatched junction nucleotides: 6. The CDR3 sequence is 16 residues long. CDR3 sequence reads: CASSEARASGRYEQYF. For the CDR3, the DNA is TGTGCCAGCAGTGAAGCTAGGGCTAGCGGGAGATACGAGCAGTACTTC. Complete variable domain (other parts from reference TRBV2 and TRBJ2-7): EPEVTQTPSHQVTQMGQEVILRCVPISNHLYFYWYRQILGQKVEFLVSFYNNEISEKSEIFDDQFSVERPDGSNFTLKIRSTKLEDSAMYFCASSEARASGRYEQYFGPGTRLTVT.